Only a few counts were recorded for the clone carrying this T cell receptor (beta chain). The antigen is not known. Primers: 60 Vbeta forward and 13 Jbeta reverse. The data were produced by immunoSEQ multiplex PCR, yet TCRdb's version contains in-frame clones alone and is incomplete. This sample yields roughly 100,000 clones, of which 60% to 85% are seen a single time; roughly 4.9% belongs to the top ten. This record belongs to a study of cytomegalovirus exposure and HLA in healthy donors. Whole-study findings and limits: Follow-up analysis later connected one missense variant in DCLRE1C with trimming of TCR beta V- and J-genes. Donors belonging to an Asian-associated ancestry cluster reportedly showed fewer N-insertions in productive TCRs than the 666-donor mean, according to what a later analysis found. Among TCR beta chains, those listed as cytomegalovirus-associated numbered over 150.

V lost 3 bases and J 3 bases, leaving 10 bases between the germline ends. The CDR3 runs 14 residues. Germline lookup yields CDR1 SGDLS and CDR2 YYNGEE. Samples came from healthy bone marrow donors. Sequenced input: PBMCs. V gene TRBV9 combines with J gene TRBJ2-1, with D possibly TRBD1 on 5 matching bases. The TCR was taken from a female donor in good health and CMV-seropositive. Here the CDR3 DNA reads TGTGCCAGCAGCGGGCAGGGTCGCTACAATGAGCAGTTCTTC. Encoded protein: CASSGQGRYNEQFF.